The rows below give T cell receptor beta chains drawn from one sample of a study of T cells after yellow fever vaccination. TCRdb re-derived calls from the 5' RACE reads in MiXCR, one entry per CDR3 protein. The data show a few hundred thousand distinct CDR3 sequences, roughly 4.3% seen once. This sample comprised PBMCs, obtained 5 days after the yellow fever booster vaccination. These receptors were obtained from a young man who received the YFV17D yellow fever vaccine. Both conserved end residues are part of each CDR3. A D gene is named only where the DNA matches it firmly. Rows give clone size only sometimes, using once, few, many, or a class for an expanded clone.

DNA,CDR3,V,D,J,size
TGTGCCAGCTCACCTTCTGTGGGGGGCATAGTTGAAGCTTTCTTT,CASSPSVGGIVEAFF,TRBV18,.,TRBJ1-1,many
TGCGCCAGCAGCCAAGAGCCCCTGGGGTACGAGCAGTTCTTC,CASSQEPLGYEQFF,TRBV4-1,.,TRBJ2-1,many
TGTGCCAGCAGTAACAGGGTGGGTGAGACCCAGTACTTC,CASSNRVGETQYF,TRBV6-1,.,TRBJ2-5,few
TGTGCCAGCCGGCTTGGTCCTAACAATGAGCAGTTCTTC,CASRLGPNNEQFF,TRBV7-9,.,TRBJ2-1,many
TGTGCCAGCAGTTACTCGAGAAGTCTGGGCCAAGAGACCCAGTACTTC,CASSYSRSLGQETQYF,TRBV6-5,.,TRBJ2-5,few
TGTGCCAGCAGCCCGACAGGGGCGTCTGGCATTCAGTACTTC,CASSPTGASGIQYF,TRBV4-2,TRBD1,TRBJ2-4,few
TGTGCCAGCAGCTTGACCCTTAGTCTGGGGGAGCTGTTTTTT,CASSLTLSLGELFF,TRBV7-9,.,TRBJ2-2,.
TGTGCCAGCAGCTCCCACCTAGCGGTCAAAAACATTCAGTACTTC,CASSSHLAVKNIQYF,TRBV7-9,TRBD2,TRBJ2-4,few
TGCGCCAGCAGCTTAACGGATAACACTGAAGCTTTCTTT,CASSLTDNTEAFF,TRBV5-1,.,TRBJ1-1,many
TGCGCCAGCAGCCAAGGGGGGAGCTATGGCTACACCTTC,CASSQGGSYGYTF,TRBV4-3,.,TRBJ1-2,many
TGTGCCAGCAGTTACTCTCAGGGACAAAATACGGGCAATGAGCAGTTCTTC,CASSYSQGQNTGNEQFF,TRBV6-6,.,TRBJ2-1,.
TGTGCCAGCAGCCGGTCAGGCGGGGGGCCAGGTGAGCAGTTCTTC,CASSRSGGGPGEQFF,TRBV7-3,TRBD2,TRBJ2-1,.
TGCGCCAGCAGCTTGCTAGCGGGGGGCCATAACAATGAGCAGTTCTTC,CASSLLAGGHNNEQFF,TRBV5-1,TRBD2,TRBJ2-1,few
TGCAGCGTTGCATCGGGGGGGGAACCCGGGGAGCTGTTTTTT,CSVASGGEPGELFF,TRBV29-1,TRBD2,TRBJ2-2,many
TGTGCCATCCCGGGACAGACGTCGGGAGGCTACACCTTC,CAIPGQTSGGYTF,TRBV19,TRBD1,TRBJ1-2,.
TGTGCCAGCTCACCGCTGGGACAGGGGGCGAATCAGCCCCAGCATTTT,CASSPLGQGANQPQHF,TRBV18,TRBD1,TRBJ1-5,few
TGTGCCAGCAGTGAATACAGCGGGGGGCCCTACAATGAGCAGTTCTTC,CASSEYSGGPYNEQFF,TRBV6-1,TRBD2,TRBJ2-1,many
TGTGCCAGCAGTTGGGGGGTGGCCACCGGGGAGCTGTTTTTT,CASSWGVATGELFF,TRBV27,.,TRBJ2-2,.
TGCGCCAGCAGGCAGGGTTTGAACACTGAAGCTTTCTTT,CASRQGLNTEAFF,TRBV10-1,.,TRBJ1-1,.
TGTGCCAGCAGCTTACGGGGGGCCGCTTTCTTT,CASSLRGAAFF,TRBV7-2,.,TRBJ1-1,many
TGCGCCAGCACCCGTGAGGGCTCCGTGACAGATACGCAGTATTTT,CASTREGSVTDTQYF,TRBV5-1,.,TRBJ2-3,.
TGTGCCAGCAGCCAAGACACGGCTAGCGGGAAGGATACGCAGTATTTT,CASSQDTASGKDTQYF,TRBV4-2,TRBD2,TRBJ2-3,few
TGTGCCACCAGTGATCGGACGGATACGCAGTATTTT,CATSDRTDTQYF,TRBV24-1,.,TRBJ2-3,few
TGTGCCAGCAGCCCCCAACCCGATGCGTACGAGCAGTACTTC,CASSPQPDAYEQYF,TRBV3-1,.,TRBJ2-7,few
TGTGCCAGCAGTTACTCCGGGACAGGGAATGCCTACGAGCAGTACTTC,CASSYSGTGNAYEQYF,TRBV6-2/TRBV6-3,TRBD1,TRBJ2-7,.
TGTGCCAGCAGTTTACTAACCCGACAGGCTGGCTCACCCCTCCACTTT,CASSLLTRQAGSPLHF,TRBV27,.,TRBJ1-6,.
TGTGCCAGCTCAAGCGGCCCGGAGGAAGAGACCCAGTACTTC,CASSSGPEEETQYF,TRBV18,.,TRBJ2-5,.